This T cell receptor (beta chain) was retrieved from a study of blood T cell repertoires in COVID-19. V dropped 3 bases and J dropped 12 bases, with 12 bases sitting between them. Looked up from germline, CDR1 is SGHTA and CDR2 is FQGNSA. The CDR3 length is 12 residues. Donors were grouped by their self-reported clinical history. Original processing methods: Amplified reference gene primers provided the basis for estimating nucleated cell counts. The repertoire was sequenced with immunoSEQ multiplex PCR; TCRdb's copy has only in-frame clones and lacks some. The V and J calls and the clone size are those of that table, but D and trimming were determined from the DNA. The sample holds about 390,000 clones, approximately 87% seen once.

The chain employs TRBV7-2 and TRBJ2-1; tentatively, D is TRBD1 (6 bases). The source is a woman between 50 and 59 years old who had recovered from COVID-19. Material for sequencing was PBMCs or T cells enriched from blood (not recorded which). CDR3 sequence reads: CASSFHREGQFF. The CDR3 region has the DNA TGTGCCAGCAGCTTTCACAGGGAAGGGCAGTTCTTC.